The 3 T cell receptor beta chains listed next were all sequenced from one sample in a study of response to subunit inactivated influenza vaccine. TCRdb passed the RT-PCR reads through MiXCR, listing each CDR3 protein once. Of a few hundred thousand distinct CDR3 sequences in the sample, roughly 22% were seen once. Sequencing used PBMCs from blood, obtained 21 months after vaccination. These receptors all come from a man aged 50 to 69 who received an inactivated influenza vaccine.

This clonotype was detected a few times. The gene calls are TRBV5-7 and TRBJ2-7, with TRBD1 identical over 9 bases. TRBV5-7 is reported as an ORF; its role is uncertain. The CDR3 is made up of 15 amino acids. Germline trimming cut 3 bases from V and 5 bases from J; bases unmatched to any gene: 9. The CDR3: CASSSWGTGFNEQYF. In DNA, the CDR3 is TGTGCCAGCAGCTCCTGGGGGACAGGGTTCAACGAGCAGTACTTC.

This clonotype was counted only a few times. The genes are TRBV6-2 or TRBV6-3 and TRBJ1-2; D may be TRBD1 (5 bases). The CDR3 consists of 14 residues. The germline CDR1 and CDR2 sequences are MNHEY and SVGEGT. V dropped 2 bases and J dropped 8 bases, with 15 bases sitting between them. This chain's CDR3 is CASSYPAGVWGYTF. The CDR3 nucleotides are TGTGCCAGCAGTTACCCCGCGGGGGTTTGGGGCTACACCTTC.

This clonotype was observed a handful of times. This rearrangement joins TRBV15 to TRBJ1-5; no clear D. V lost 5 bases to trimming and J lost 3 bases, with 11 bases between them. CDR3 length: 14 residues. Germline assignment: CDR1 LNHNV and CDR2 YYDKDF (reference sequence). As DNA, the CDR3 is TGTGCCACCAGCGGAAGGACCCCCAATCAGCCCCAGCATTTT. This sequence encodes CATSGRTPNQPQHF.